A single sample is the source of the 9 T cell receptor beta chains below, sequenced in a study of blood T cell repertoires in COVID-19 (dated by TCRdb to 2018 to 2021). The library relied on the immunoSEQ multiplex PCR assay. TCRdb re-hosts the immuneACCESS table, in-frame sequences only. Its copies lack some clones; in the studies checked, an unresolved V gene accounts for under half of them, and the cause for the rest is not known. The sample table holds approximately 230,000 clones, of which 87% were seen once. The leading ten clones occupy roughly 3% of the sample. Material: peripheral blood. The receptor set was obtained from a man between 18 and 35 years old with active or convalescent COVID-19.

V usage is TRBV27 and J usage is TRBJ2-7, with 10 bases lining up with TRBD2. The CDR3 spans 15 residues. Trimming cost V 5 bases and J 3 bases; bases outside gene matches: 7. Germline CDR1 is MNHEY and CDR2 is SMNVEV (reference sequence). CDR3 in DNA: TGTGCCAGCAGTCGGACTAGCGGAGGCATCTACGAGCAGTACTTC. It encodes CASSRTSGGIYEQYF.

This chain connects TRBV27 to TRBJ2-5; 13 positions match TRBD2. Per germline, CDR1 MNHEY and CDR2 SMNVEV (reference sequence). This CDR3 contains 19 residues. V was pared by 5 bases and J by 4 bases, with 16 bases of the junction left unmatched. The CDR3 DNA follows: TGTGCCAGCAGTCCCGTAGGACTAGCGGGAGTACCCGGGGGAGAGACCCAGTACTTC. It translates to CASSPVGLAGVPGGETQYF.

The rearrangement links TRBV29-1 to TRBJ1-2; TRBD1 aligns across 8 bases. There are 14 residues in the CDR3. CDR1 is SQVTM and CDR2 is ANQGSEA in the germline V gene. The J segment lost 2 bases and the V segment lost 6 bases, leaving 8 bases of the junction unmatched. CDR3 in DNA: TGCAGCGTGGCGGGACAGGAGAGAAACTATGGCTACACCTTC. This sequence encodes CSVAGQERNYGYTF. The complete variable domain, with remaining parts taken from reference TRBV29-1 and TRBJ1-2, reads SAVISQKPSRDICQRGTSLTIQCQVDSQVTMMFWYRQQPGQSLTLIATANQGSEATYESGFVIDKFPISRPNLTFSTLTVSNMSPEDSSIYLCSVAGQERNYGYTFGSGTRLTVV.

V gene TRBV19 combines with J gene TRBJ1-5; D gene ambiguous. This CDR3 region has 14 residues. V was shortened by 5 bases and J by 3 bases, with 11 bases between the two germline ends. Germline assignment: CDR1 LNHDA and CDR2 SQIVND (reference sequence). CDR3 loop: CASSSPGTNQPQHF. CDR3 nucleotides: TGTGCCAGTAGTTCCCCAGGTACCAATCAGCCCCAGCATTTT.

The chain carries TRBV13 and TRBJ2-5; 7 bases are shared with TRBD1. Unmatched junction bases numbered 6, after V lost 6 bases and J lost 2 bases. CDR1 is PRHDT, CDR2 FYEKMQ, per germline (reference sequence). The CDR3 has 14 residues. CDR3 protein: CASRTGVQQETQYF. The CDR3 coding sequence is TGTGCCAGCAGAACAGGGGTCCAACAAGAGACCCAGTACTTC.

The V gene is TRBV27, the J gene TRBJ1-2, with no clear D. Germline CDR1 and CDR2: MNHEY and SMNVEV (reference sequence). V was clipped by 6 bases and J by 3 bases, with 11 bases between them. The CDR3 runs 13 residues. CDR3 nucleotides: TGTGCCAGCAGCCTCAGTCCAGACTATGGCTACACCTTC. Translated, it gives CASSLSPDYGYTF.

The gene calls are TRBV13 and TRBJ1-1; D is undetermined. The V end lost 5 bases, the J end lost 1 base, and 11 bases lay between the germline ends. Germline assignment: CDR1 PRHDT and CDR2 FYEKMQ (reference sequence). The CDR3 covers 14 residues. CDR3 amino acids: CASSNGGQNTEAFF. The CDR3, as DNA: TGTGCCAGCAGCAATGGCGGTCAGAACACTGAAGCTTTCTTT.

The V gene is TRBV6-5, the J gene TRBJ1-6; weak D call: TRBD1 (5 bases). This CDR3 is built from 14 residues. From germline, CDR1 is MNHEY and CDR2 SVGAGI. The V and J ends lost 3 bases and 6 bases respectively, with 9 bases between them. CDR3 DNA: TGTGCCAGCAGTTATGCGGGGCTTAATTCACCCCTCCACTTT. Translated: CASSYAGLNSPLHF.

This clone was seen only a few times. V gene TRBV6-5 combines with J gene TRBJ1-2; D is ambiguous. Trimming took off 5 bases at V and 0 bases at J, with 13 bases between the two ends. There are 15 residues in the CDR3. Looked up from germline, CDR1 is MNHEY and CDR2 is SVGAGI. CDR3 loop: CASSTLWQTNYGYTF. For the CDR3, the DNA is TGTGCCAGCAGTACCTTATGGCAGACTAACTATGGCTACACCTTC.